The rows below give T cell receptor beta chains drawn from one sample of a study of regulatory T cells in long-lasting Graves disease. TCRdb passed the multiplex PCR reads through MiXCR, listing each CDR3 protein once. The sample has about 340,000 distinct CDR3 sequences, around 20% seen once. The input for sequencing was peripheral blood mononuclear cells (PBMCs), taken when the disease was refractory, from a patient treated with antithyroid drugs. Receptor source: a female donor with Graves disease. CDR3s include the opening cysteine and the closing phenylalanine or tryptophan. A D gene is named only where the DNA matches it firmly. The listing skips clone size in some rows; elsewhere it reads once, few, many or a size class.

V	J	D	size	CDR3	DNA
TRBV27	TRBJ2-5	TRBD2	-	CASSPTSGRPETQYF	TGTGCCAGCAGTCCGACTAGCGGGAGACCAGAGACCCAGTACTTC
TRBV7-9	TRBJ2-3	-	-	CASSKTGSTDTQYF	TGTGCCAGCAGCAAAACGGGGAGCACAGATACGCAGTATTTT
TRBV6-1	TRBJ2-2	-	-	CASRPRDTGELFF	TGTGCCAGCAGACCAAGGGACACCGGGGAGCTGTTTTTT
TRBV7-2	TRBJ2-2	-	many	CASSLFRGELFF	TGTGCCAGCAGCTTATTTCGTGGGGAGCTGTTTTTT
TRBV12-3/TRBV12-4	TRBJ2-2	-	once	CAGSPGGYHTGELFF	TGTGCCGGCAGTCCCGGGGGATATCACACCGGGGAGCTGTTTTTT
TRBV27	TRBJ1-5	-	many	CASRRDATNQPQHF	TGTGCCAGCAGACGGGACGCCACCAATCAGCCCCAGCATTTT
TRBV9	TRBJ1-1	TRBD1	-	CASSVGRGGEGAFF	TGTGCCAGCAGCGTAGGGAGAGGGGGCGAGGGGGCTTTCTTT
TRBV28	TRBJ1-2	-	many	CASSLWPGQGFDYGYTF	TGTGCCAGCAGTTTATGGCCCGGGCAAGGGTTCGACTATGGCTACACCTTC
TRBV6-1	TRBJ1-2	-	many	CASSEGQGAYGYTF	TGTGCCAGCAGTGAGGGCCAGGGAGCCTATGGCTACACCTTC
TRBV4-1	TRBJ1-3	-	few	CASRNPFLSGNTIYF	TGCGCCAGCAGGAATCCCTTTCTCTCTGGAAACACCATATATTTT
TRBV28	TRBJ2-7	-	many	CASSLPPLGEREQYF	TGTGCCAGCAGTTTACCCCCCCTAGGTGAACGGGAGCAGTACTTC
TRBV6-1	TRBJ1-5	-	many	CASSRRQMNSNQPQHF	TGTGCCAGCAGTCGGCGGCAGATGAATAGCAATCAGCCCCAGCATTTT
TRBV27	TRBJ2-7	-	many	CASSSWARGEQYF	TGTGCCAGCAGTTCCTGGGCTCGTGGCGAGCAGTACTTC
TRBV7-8	TRBJ1-5	-	-	CASSLLAPYSNQPQHF	TGTGCCAGCAGCCTCTTAGCGCCTTATAGCAATCAGCCCCAGCATTTT
TRBV19	TRBJ1-1	-	-	CASNRHMNTEAFF	TGTGCCAGTAACCGACATATGAACACTGAAGCTTTCTTT
TRBV10-2	TRBJ1-4	-	-	CASSEPRTVKLFF	TGCGCCAGCAGTGAGCCCCGGACAGTCAAACTGTTTTTT
TRBV28	TRBJ1-5	-	many	CASSTGNSNQPQHF	TGTGCCAGCAGTACAGGGAATAGCAATCAGCCCCAGCATTTT
TRBV10-1	TRBJ2-7	TRBD1	few	CASSESGRGRKQYF	TGCGCCAGCAGTGAGTCGGGCAGGGGGCGAAAGCAGTACTTC
TRBV30	TRBJ1-2	TRBD1	-	CAWRPTRDRGNYGYTF	TGTGCCTGGAGGCCGACAAGGGACAGGGGGAACTATGGCTACACCTTC
TRBV5-4	TRBJ2-5	-	-	CASSVEWSEETQYF	TGTGCCAGCAGCGTAGAATGGTCAGAAGAGACCCAGTACTTC
TRBV5-1	TRBJ2-7	-	many	CASSLTRTHRSYEQYF	TGCGCCAGCAGCTTAACCCGGACTCACCGCTCCTACGAGCAGTACTTC
TRBV6-1	TRBJ2-7	TRBD2	many	CASSKGLAGSYEQYF	TGTGCCAGCAGTAAGGGACTAGCGGGCTCCTACGAGCAGTACTTC
TRBV7-2	TRBJ2-7	-	many	CASSLSRGRGYEQYF	TGTGCCAGCAGCTTATCGCGTGGCAGAGGCTACGAGCAGTACTTC
TRBV12-3/TRBV12-4	TRBJ2-1	-	many	CASTGAPGHEQFF	TGTGCCAGCACGGGGGCCCCTGGGCATGAGCAGTTCTTC
TRBV24-1	TRBJ2-5	-	-	CATSDTRGAGETQYF	TGTGCCACCAGTGACACTCGAGGGGCCGGGGAGACCCAGTACTTC
TRBV7-9	TRBJ1-1	-	many	CASSLGQTNTEAFF	TGTGCCAGCAGCTTAGGACAGACGAACACTGAAGCTTTCTTT
TRBV27	TRBJ2-5	-	many	CASSLRGTDQYF	TGTGCCAGCAGTTTAAGGGGAACAGACCAGTACTTC
TRBV4-2	TRBJ1-5	-	-	CASSQLGTAGTQPQHF	TGTGCCAGCAGCCAACTCGGGACGGCGGGGACTCAGCCCCAGCATTTT
TRBV6-2/TRBV6-3	TRBJ1-1	-	many	CASSYSGLTAFF	TGTGCCAGCAGTTACAGCGGTCTGACAGCTTTCTTT
TRBV3-1	TRBJ2-7	-	few	CASSQEVAALYEQYF	TGTGCCAGCAGCCAAGAGGTAGCGGCGCTTTACGAGCAGTACTTC
TRBV7-3	TRBJ2-1	-	-	CASSSYGPSSYNEQFF	TGTGCCAGCAGCTCATACGGGCCGAGCTCCTACAATGAGCAGTTCTTC
TRBV30	TRBJ2-4	TRBD2	-	CAWTSGIKMAKNIQYF	TGTGCCTGGACTAGCGGGATAAAAATGGCCAAAAACATTCAGTACTTC
TRBV6-1	TRBJ1-5	TRBD1	few	CASSERGPGQPQHF	TGTGCCAGCAGTGAAAGGGGGCCTGGACAGCCCCAGCATTTT
TRBV29-1	TRBJ2-7	TRBD1	few	CSVAQGEIYEQYF	TGCAGCGTTGCACAGGGGGAAATCTACGAGCAGTACTTC
TRBV13	TRBJ2-5	-	many	CASSKGTDQETQYF	TGTGCCAGCAGTAAGGGAACAGATCAAGAGACCCAGTACTTC
TRBV12-3/TRBV12-4	TRBJ1-1	TRBD1	-	CASSTGTVGEAFF	TGTGCCAGCAGTACTGGGACAGTCGGTGAAGCTTTCTTT
TRBV20-1	TRBJ1-5	-	-	CSVRRGQIHNQPQHF	TGCAGTGTTAGAAGAGGACAGATACACAATCAGCCCCAGCATTTT
TRBV5-6	TRBJ1-5	-	-	CASSRVGNQPQHF	TGTGCCAGCAGCCGGGTGGGCAATCAGCCCCAGCATTTT
TRBV6-1	TRBJ1-1	-	few	CASRQVTTGMNTEAFF	TGTGCCAGCAGACAAGTTACGACAGGCATGAACACTGAAGCTTTCTTT
TRBV28	TRBJ2-1	-	few	CASSNPSRRGGGRYNEQFF	TGTGCCAGCAGTAACCCATCACGCCGGGGAGGGGGACGTTACAATGAGCAGTTCTTC
TRBV2	TRBJ1-4	-	many	CASSGGQGGVATNEKLFF	TGTGCCAGCAGTGGAGGGCAGGGCGGGGTCGCAACTAATGAAAAACTGTTTTTT
TRBV7-2	TRBJ2-2	-	once	CASSRMGANTGELFF	TGTGCCAGCAGCCGAATGGGGGCGAACACCGGGGAGCTGTTTTTT
TRBV6-1	TRBJ1-1	-	-	CASTLGEGTEAFF	TGTGCCAGCACCCTCGGGGAGGGGACTGAAGCTTTCTTT